The present T cell receptor (beta chain) was sequenced within a study of OX40 agonist ivuxolimab in advanced cancers. Points from the study as a whole: On average, a greater number of expanded clones characterised CD8+ T cells relative to CD4+. The study did not work out the antigen specificity of the expanded peripheral T cells.

Blood sampling was done at baseline, cycle 4 day 1, and cycle 7 day 1. Libraries were prepared by immunoSEQ multiplex PCR; TCRdb keeps only in-frame clonotypes and omits some of them. Of tens of thousands of clones listed, more than 75% were seen once; the top ten hold 12%. Details on this clone: Antigen unknown.

V was cut by 2 bases and J by 4 bases, with 8 bases left in between. This CDR3 contains 12 residues. Germline CDR1 is SQVTM and CDR2 is ANQGSEA. This receptor was taken from an adult with an advanced solid tumor such as melanoma, head and neck, liver or kidney cancer. V usage is TRBV29-1 and J usage is TRBJ1-1; D is undetermined. The sample consisted of CD4+ or CD8+ T cells sorted from blood, taken in a trial of the OX40 agonist ivuxolimab. CDR3: CSVESRSTEAFF. The CDR3 DNA is TGCAGCGTTGAATCCCGGAGCACTGAAGCTTTCTTT.